The present TCR beta chain was sequenced within a study of blood T cells in healthy people across ages (dated by TCRdb to the mid-2010s). A note on the overall study: In model experiments, roughly one uniquely barcoded TCR beta cDNA molecule per two T cells was captured by template switching. To avoid experimental bias, donors of different ages were randomly spread across the sequencing lanes. The donors were split into four age groups: young (average around 15 years), middle-aged (more than 35), aged (around 67) and long-lived (approximately 80). Age-related changes in TCR beta repertoire diversity were measured in the study by deep sequencing normalized with unique cDNA molecular identifiers. Using the same blood draw, the study looked at two additional independent replicas of 1 million unique cDNA reads for two donors, one aged 18 to 30 and the other aged 80 or older. Study-wide conclusions, independent of this receptor: The percentage of naive T cells measured by flow cytometry correlated strongly with observed TCR beta diversity. The long-lived group showed more naive CD4+ T cells, fewer expanded clones and increased TCR diversity than the aged group, suggesting age selection. The CMV infection status of donors was not known, potentially confounding age-related changes in expanded clonotypes. Estimates of total diversity based on one million sequenced T cells were considered lower bounds and underestimates. As age increased, observed TCR beta diversity per million T cells dropped in a roughly linear way, and a significant reduction was already evident by age about 40. Since profiling was done on bulk unsorted PBMCs, naive and antigen-experienced compartments could not be conclusively compared.

This clonotype was seen a handful of times. Its antigen is not yet known. The input lacks base qualities; no much larger clone sits a single base away. The donors were some 36 Caucasian individuals from Russia, aged roughly 6 to 95 years, who were systemically healthy. Each donor gave roughly 11 milliliters of peripheral blood, drawn into EDTA-treated Vacutainer tubes. PBMCs were isolated by Ficoll-Paque density-gradient centrifugation, with at least 6 million obtained per sample. Trizol reagent was used to extract total RNA from the PBMCs, yielding at least 6 micrograms per sample. The percentages of naive CD45RAhigh/CD27high T cells were determined by flow cytometry on a PBMC aliquot from every donor. Libraries were made using 5' RACE. Sequencing used an Illumina HiSeq 2500. A second PCR of about 7 to 12 cycles was run with a J-beta primer mix and a sample-barcoded 5' primer. A template-switch 5' adaptor carrying 12 random nucleotides introduced a unique molecular identifier onto each TCR beta cDNA molecule. Each sample yielded at least 3 million CDR3-containing paired-end reads. The Mint cDNA synthesis kit, primed by a TRBC-specific oligonucleotide, was used to synthesize first-strand cDNA from all RNA. All cDNA was treated with uracil-DNA glycosylase and then went through a first 18-cycle PCR with the universal primers M1SS and BC2_uni_R. The authors processed their data as follows. For normalization, 1 million high-quality reads, each with a distinct molecular identifier, were randomly selected from each sample. Instead of being binned into consensus sequences, reads that shared molecular identifiers were thrown out. CDR3 identification, clonotype clustering and error correction used MiTCR with a Q25 quality threshold and the strictest error-elimination algorithm. A nonparametric unseen species model with Euler transformation was used to estimate a lower bound on total TCR beta diversity. TCRdb handled the public reads itself, with Q25 trimming in fastp and clone calling in MiXCR, and kept productive beta chains. All rows with the same CDR3 protein become a single entry with the most common DNA and genes. TCRdb, rather than the study authors, made the V and J calls. The sample includes roughly 1.7 million distinct CDR3 sequences, with about 31% observed a single time. The top ten constitute 11% of the sample.

CDR1 and CDR2 are drawn from the germline V gene (reference sequence): DFQATT, SNEGSKA. From the cysteine up to the phenylalanine, the CDR3 has a length of 12 residues. The retained sequence is limited to the CDR3, 36 bases, with the frame set at the first base. The junction shows trimming of 0 bases on V and 10 bases on J, plus 12 bases between the germline ends. The clonotype originates from a woman in her 30s in good health. Sequencing used blood. This sequence uses TRBV20-1 and TRBJ1-1; no D segment can be confidently identified. The base sequence is TGCAGTGCTAGAGATAAGGCCCTTGGAGCTTTCTTT. It specifies CSARDKALGAFF.